The 31 T cell receptor beta chains below were found in one sample sequenced in a study of blood T cell repertoires in COVID-19. Assay: immunoSEQ multiplex PCR; the TCRdb copy retains only in-frame clones and omits some. This table holds roughly 120,000 clones, less than 85% found once. The sequencing sample was made of peripheral blood. Receptor source: a man between 50 and 59 years old with acute or convalescent COVID-19.

This clone was counted once. The rearrangement joins TRBV18 to TRBJ2-7; 9 bases align to TRBD1. Germline CDR1 and CDR2: KGHSH and LQKENI. J lost 2 bases, V lost 5 bases, and 7 bases had no gene match. This CDR3 has 15 residues. The CDR3, as DNA: TGTGCCAGCTCAGCCTCCGGGACAGGGCCCTACGAGCAGTACTTC. This translates into CASSASGTGPYEQYF.

The rearrangement joins TRBV7-9 to TRBJ1-1, with TRBD1 as a possible D gene (5 bases). This CDR3 comprises 16 residues. V was shortened by 5 bases and J by 1 base, with 17 bases between the two germline ends. Germline-derived CDR1 and CDR2 are SEHNR and FQNEAQ (reference sequence). The CDR3 here is CASSLLSGRGNTEAFF. The CDR3 DNA follows: TGTGCCAGCAGCCTACTCTCGGGGCGGGGGAACACTGAAGCTTTCTTT. Looking up the rest from reference TRBV7-9 and TRBJ1-1 gives the full variable domain: DTGVSQNPRHKITKRGQNVTFRCDPISEHNRLYWYRQTLGQGPEFLTYFQNEAQLEKSRLLSDRFSAERPKGSFSTLEIQRTEQGDSAMYLCASSLLSGRGNTEAFFGQGTRLTVV.

This clone showed up just once. This same CDR3 is encoded by further DNA sequences in the sample. The chain carries TRBV9 and TRBJ2-7, with D perhaps matching TRBD2 (6 bases). Germline-derived CDR1 and CDR2 are SGDLS and YYNGEE. With 0 bases removed from V and 2 bases from J, the gap between germline ends came to 12 bases. There are 15 residues in the CDR3. CDR3: CASSVVDGGPYEQYF. The CDR3 nucleotides are TGTGCCAGCAGCGTAGTGGACGGGGGACCCTACGAGCAGTACTTC.

The V call is TRBV7-9, the J call TRBJ2-1; D remains unclear. This CDR3 spans 14 amino acids. Germline V lookup: CDR1 SEHNR, CDR2 FQNEAQ (reference sequence). V lost 5 bases and J 5 bases, leaving 13 bases between the germline ends. CDR3 coding DNA: TGTGCCAGCAGCCATAGTACCGCAAACAATGAGCAGTTCTTC. Its translation is CASSHSTANNEQFF.

V gene TRBV5-1 combines with J gene TRBJ2-6; 12 nucleotides match TRBD1. This CDR3 comprises 19 residues. J gave up 0 bases and V 4 bases, and 8 bases lay outside the gene matches. The germline CDR1 and CDR2 sequences are SGHRS and YFSETQ. CDR3 nucleotide sequence: TGCGCCAGCAGCGGCTGGGGGACAGGGGGCCTCTCTGGGGCCAACGTCCTGACTTTC. Translating gives CASSGWGTGGLSGANVLTF.

The genes are TRBV27 and TRBJ1-1; D is undetermined. Looked up from germline, CDR1 is MNHEY and CDR2 is SMNVEV (reference sequence). The CDR3 consists of 14 residues. Trimming took 2 bases from V and 3 from J, leaving 10 bases between them. CDR3 sequence: CASSLAGMDTEAFF. Here the CDR3 DNA reads TGTGCCAGCAGTTTAGCGGGGATGGACACTGAAGCTTTCTTT.

The chain uses TRBV5-5 and TRBJ2-5; 9 positions agree with TRBD1. Looked up from germline, CDR1 is SGHKS and CDR2 is YYEKEE (reference sequence). V trimming: 3 bases; J trimming: 3 bases; junction bases outside the gene matches: 9. The CDR3 runs to 16 residues. CDR3 sequence (DNA): TGTGCCAGCAGCTCCTGGACAGGGGACTTTAAAGAGACCCAGTACTTC. This gives the protein CASSSWTGDFKETQYF.

The rearrangement uses TRBV6-5 and TRBJ1-2; 10 bases match TRBD1. The CDR3 has 14 amino acids. The trim removed 2 bases at V and 5 bases at J, leaving 2 bases unmatched. The V gene's germline CDR1 is MNHEY and CDR2 SVGAGI. The DNA for the CDR3 is TGTGCCAGCAGTTACAAGGACAGGGGGTATGGCTACACCTTC. Translating gives CASSYKDRGYGYTF.

The rearrangement links TRBV3-1 (or the pseudogene TRBV3-2) to TRBJ2-7, with a tentative D call TRBD1 (6 bases). This CDR3 contains 12 residues. Trimming removed 3 bases at V and 7 bases at J, with 10 bases between. Germline V gene sequence: CDR1 LGHDT, CDR2 YNNKEL (reference sequence). CDR3 loop: CASSHDDREQYF. Here the CDR3 DNA reads TGTGCCAGCAGCCACGATGACAGGGAGCAGTACTTC.

In its sample, this clone was seen a few times. Here the CDR3 reads CASSPLAGLTEAFF. CDR3 nucleotides: TGTGCCAGCTCACCCTTAGCAGGGTTGACTGAAGCTTTCTTT. V gene TRBV18 combines with J gene TRBJ1-1; the D gene is possibly TRBD1 (5 bases). Germline V CDR1 and CDR2: KGHSH, LQKENI. The CDR3 is 14 amino acids. Trimming left V 3 bases short and J 5 bases short, with 13 bases between.

V is TRBV18 and J is TRBJ2-7; the D gene is possibly TRBD1 (5 bases). This CDR3 spans 13 amino acids. The V end lost 3 bases, the J end lost 3 bases, and 9 bases lay between the germline ends. Germline CDR1 and CDR2: KGHSH and LQKENI. CDR3 DNA sequence: TGTGCCAGCTCACCTTCGGACAACTACGAGCAGTACTTC. This sequence encodes CASSPSDNYEQYF.

V and J are TRBV5-4 and TRBJ1-2, with 7 bases aligning to TRBD1. Losses at the gene ends were 0 bases for V and 6 bases for J; bases not matched to a gene: 5. There are 14 residues in the CDR3. Germline lookup yields CDR1 SGHNT and CDR2 YYREEE (reference sequence). Here the CDR3 reads CASSLERDRDGYTF. CDR3 in DNA: TGTGCCAGCAGCTTGGAGCGTGACAGGGATGGCTACACCTTC.

This chain joins TRBV19 and TRBJ1-1; weak D call: TRBD1 (5 bases). Trimming shortened V by 7 bases and J by 5 bases, and 11 bases separated the two germline ends. The CDR3 length is 12 residues. Germline V gene data show CDR1 as LNHDA and CDR2 as SQIVND (reference sequence). The CDR3: CASNNGGTEAFF. In DNA, the CDR3 is TGTGCCAGTAACAATGGGGGGACTGAAGCTTTCTTT.

This clone was seen ten or more times. V gene TRBV3-1 (or the pseudogene TRBV3-2) combines with J gene TRBJ2-1; 13 bases match TRBD2. CDR3 size: 16 residues. Germline lookup yields CDR1 LGHDT and CDR2 YNNKEL (reference sequence). Trimming removed 4 bases from V and 4 bases from J; junction bases left unmatched: 4. DNA for the CDR3: TGTGCCAGCAGCCGCATGGGACTAGCGGGGTACAATGAGCAGTTCTTC. Translated: CASSRMGLAGYNEQFF.

The chain couples TRBV5-1 to TRBJ1-1; 8 nucleotides align to TRBD1. CDR1 is SGHRS and CDR2 is YFSETQ in the germline V gene. Losses at the gene ends were 3 bases for V and 4 bases for J; bases not matched to a gene: 5. The CDR3 runs 14 residues. Here the CDR3 DNA reads TGCGCCAGCAGCTCCGGACAGGGCACCACTGAAGCTTTCTTT. Amino acids: CASSSGQGTTEAFF.

Regarding this clone: The sample holds other DNA sequences that translate to the same CDR3. This chain joins TRBV5-1 and TRBJ1-2; TRBD1 matches at 8 bases. V lost 4 bases to trimming and J lost 2 bases; unmatched junction nucleotides: 4. This CDR3 has 14 residues. Germline V gene sequence: CDR1 SGHRS, CDR2 YFSETQ. The CDR3 bases are TGCGCCAGCAGCCAGGGACAGGCGAACTATGGCTACACCTTC. Translation: CASSQGQANYGYTF.

The chain uses TRBV5-1 and TRBJ1-6; 7 bases match TRBD1. With V trimmed by 0 bases and J by 6 bases, 3 bases remained unmatched. This CDR3 is built from 15 residues. Germline V lookup: CDR1 SGHRS, CDR2 YFSETQ. CDR3 loop: CASSLEQGINSPLHF. CDR3 coding DNA: TGCGCCAGCAGCTTGGAACAGGGGATTAATTCACCCCTCCACTTT.

The V and J genes are TRBV7-2 and TRBJ1-4; D is perhaps TRBD1 (5 bases). The V and J ends lost 2 bases and 3 bases respectively, with 10 bases between them. Germline V gene sequence: CDR1 SGHTA, CDR2 FQGNSA. The CDR3 runs to 15 residues. CDR3 sequence (DNA): TGTGCCAGCAGCTTACGCTCGGGGGCTAATGAAAAACTGTTTTTT. It codes for CASSLRSGANEKLFF.

The chain links TRBV27 to TRBJ2-3; 9 nucleotides line up with TRBD2. The J segment lost 0 bases and the V segment lost 8 bases, leaving 9 bases of the junction unmatched. This CDR3 spans 16 amino acids. Germline V lookup: CDR1 MNHEY, CDR2 SMNVEV (reference sequence). CDR3 DNA sequence: TGTGCCAGCCAAGTAGCGGGGGATTTTAGCACAGATACGCAGTATTTT. Protein product: CASQVAGDFSTDTQYF.

This chain connects TRBV14 to TRBJ1-1; no firm D call. Germline V lookup: CDR1 SGHDN, CDR2 FVKESK. V dropped 4 bases and J dropped 0 bases, with 6 bases sitting between them. There are 13 residues in the CDR3. Written as DNA, the CDR3 is TGTGCCAGCAGCCGGCAAGTGAACACTGAAGCTTTCTTT. Residues: CASSRQVNTEAFF.

This clone was recorded only once. The rearrangement links TRBV7-9 to TRBJ1-4; D might be TRBD1 (6 bases). The CDR3 loop spans 13 amino acids. Germline V CDR1 and CDR2: SEHNR, FQNEAQ (reference sequence). Between the trimmed V and J ends, which lost 5 bases and 7 bases, there was a span of 11 bases. In DNA, the CDR3 is TGTGCCAGCAGCGACAACAGGGTTGAAAAACTGTTTTTT. This gives the protein CASSDNRVEKLFF. The full variable domain, in which reference TRBV7-9 and TRBJ1-4 provide the parts outside the CDR3, is DTGVSQNPRHKITKRGQNVTFRCDPISEHNRLYWYRQTLGQGPEFLTYFQNEAQLEKSRLLSDRFSAERPKGSFSTLEIQRTEQGDSAMYLCASSDNRVEKLFFGSGTQLSVL.

This sequence joins TRBV18 and TRBJ1-5; tentatively, D is TRBD1 (5 bases). V lost 5 bases to trimming and J lost 5 bases, with 10 bases between them. The CDR3 is 13 residues long. The germline gives CDR1 KGHSH, CDR2 LQKENI. CDR3 region: CASSSATDQPQHF. The CDR3 DNA reads TGTGCCAGCTCAAGCGCGACAGATCAGCCCCAGCATTTT.

The chain is built from TRBV27 and TRBJ1-2, with 7 bases fitting TRBD1. Unmatched junction bases numbered 0, after V lost 1 base and J lost 4 bases. CDR3 length: 13 residues. Germline-derived CDR1 and CDR2 are MNHEY and SMNVEV (reference sequence). This CDR3 reads CASSLWTGYGYTF. The DNA for the CDR3 is TGTGCCAGCAGTTTATGGACAGGCTATGGCTACACCTTC.

The V call is TRBV27, the J call TRBJ2-1; D possibly corresponds to TRBD2 (5 bases). Between the trimmed V and J ends, which lost 5 bases and 12 bases, there was a span of 14 bases. The CDR3 length is 12 residues. CDR1 is MNHEY and CDR2 is SMNVEV in the germline V gene (reference sequence). This CDR3 reads CASSPLVGGQFF. As DNA, the CDR3 is TGTGCCAGCAGTCCCCTGGTCGGAGGGCAGTTCTTC.

The J gene is TRBJ2-1, the V gene TRBV2; perhaps TRBD1 as D (5 bases). CDR3 length: 13 residues. V was pared by 6 bases and J by 3 bases, with 9 bases between. Germline V gene lookup returns CDR1 SNHLY and CDR2 FYNNEI. CDR3 protein: CASRRQNYNEQFF. In nucleotides, the CDR3 is TGTGCCAGCAGAAGACAGAACTACAATGAGCAGTTCTTC.

V gene TRBV9 combines with J gene TRBJ1-4; TRBD1 agrees at 7 bases. Germline CDR1 is SGDLS and CDR2 is YYNGEE. With 3 bases clipped from V and 6 bases from J, the junction kept 14 bases outside the gene matches. The CDR3 is 17 amino acids. In nucleotides, the CDR3 is TGTGCCAGCAGCGCATCGGGGGCGACAGGGTTTTATGAAAAACTGTTTTTT. Protein: CASSASGATGFYEKLFF. The variable domain in full, completed from reference TRBV9 and TRBJ1-4, reads DSGVTQTPKHLITATGQRVTLRCSPRSGDLSVYWYQQSLDQGLQFLIQYYNGEERAKGNILERFSAQQFPDLHSELNLSSLELGDSALYFCASSASGATGFYEKLFFGSGTQLSVL.

The chain employs TRBV6-2 or TRBV6-3 and TRBJ1-1, with D perhaps TRBD1 (5 bases). The CDR3 runs 14 residues. Germline V gives CDR1 MNHEY, CDR2 SVGEGT. V gave up 4 bases and J gave up 1 base, with 10 bases separating them. The CDR3 loop is CASSSLGENTEAFF. CDR3 bases: TGTGCCAGCAGTTCCCTAGGGGAGAACACTGAAGCTTTCTTT.

The chain uses TRBV3-1 (or the pseudogene TRBV3-2) and TRBJ1-2; a weak D match, TRBD1 (5 bases). Germline CDR1 and CDR2: LGHDT and YNNKEL (reference sequence). V lost 1 base, J lost 4 bases, and 16 bases lay in between. CDR3 length: 16 residues. The CDR3, as DNA: TGTGCCAGCAGCCAAGTTTGGGGGGGGAATATCTATGGCTACACCTTC. Translation gives CASSQVWGGNIYGYTF.

This clone appeared a single time. The rearrangement links TRBV12-3 or TRBV12-4 to TRBJ1-5, with a weak D call TRBD1 (6 bases). With 5 bases removed from V and 5 bases from J, the gap between germline ends came to 7 bases. The CDR3 spans 12 residues. This chain's CDR3 is CASSPGDQPQHF. The CDR3 coding sequence is TGTGCCAGCAGTCCAGGGGATCAGCCCCAGCATTTT.

CDR3: CASSLSGGGSYEQYF. The DNA of the CDR3 is TGTGCCAGCAGTTTATCAGGGGGAGGATCCTACGAGCAGTACTTC. The J gene is TRBJ2-7, the V gene TRBV28; D is perhaps TRBD1 (7 bases). CDR1 MDHEN and CDR2 SYDVKM come from the germline V gene. Trimming left V 1 base short and J 1 base short, with 11 bases between. The CDR3 has 15 amino acids. The variable domain in full, completed from reference TRBV28 and TRBJ2-7, reads DVKVTQSSRYLVKRTGEKVFLECVQDMDHENMFWYRQDPGLGLRLIYFSYDVKMKEKGDIPEGYSVSREKKERFSLILESASTNQTSMYLCASSLSGGGSYEQYFGPGTRLTVT.

CDR3 in DNA: TGTGCAATACGGAGGGGGCGGTCCACTGAAGCTTTCTTT. It codes for CAIRRGRSTEAFF. The genes are TRBV6-5 and TRBJ1-1; 7 bases align to TRBD1. There are 13 residues in the CDR3. CDR1 and CDR2 (germline): MNHEY, SVGAGI.